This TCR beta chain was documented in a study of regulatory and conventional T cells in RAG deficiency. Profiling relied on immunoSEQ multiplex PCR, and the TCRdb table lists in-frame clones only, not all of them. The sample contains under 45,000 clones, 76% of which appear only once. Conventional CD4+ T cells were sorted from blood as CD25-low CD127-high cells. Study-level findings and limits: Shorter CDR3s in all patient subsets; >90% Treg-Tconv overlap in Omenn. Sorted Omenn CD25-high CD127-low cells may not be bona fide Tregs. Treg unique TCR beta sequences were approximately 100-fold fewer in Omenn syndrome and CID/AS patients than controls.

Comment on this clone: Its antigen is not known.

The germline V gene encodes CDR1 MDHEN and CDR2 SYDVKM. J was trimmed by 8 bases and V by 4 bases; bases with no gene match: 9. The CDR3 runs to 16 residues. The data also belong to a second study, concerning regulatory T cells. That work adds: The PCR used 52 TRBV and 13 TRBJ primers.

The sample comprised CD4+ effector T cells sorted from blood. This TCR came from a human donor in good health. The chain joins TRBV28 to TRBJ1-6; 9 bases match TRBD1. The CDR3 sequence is CASSSVRTGADSPLHF. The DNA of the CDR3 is TGTGCCAGCAGTTCCGTGAGGACAGGGGCCGATTCACCCCTCCACTTT.